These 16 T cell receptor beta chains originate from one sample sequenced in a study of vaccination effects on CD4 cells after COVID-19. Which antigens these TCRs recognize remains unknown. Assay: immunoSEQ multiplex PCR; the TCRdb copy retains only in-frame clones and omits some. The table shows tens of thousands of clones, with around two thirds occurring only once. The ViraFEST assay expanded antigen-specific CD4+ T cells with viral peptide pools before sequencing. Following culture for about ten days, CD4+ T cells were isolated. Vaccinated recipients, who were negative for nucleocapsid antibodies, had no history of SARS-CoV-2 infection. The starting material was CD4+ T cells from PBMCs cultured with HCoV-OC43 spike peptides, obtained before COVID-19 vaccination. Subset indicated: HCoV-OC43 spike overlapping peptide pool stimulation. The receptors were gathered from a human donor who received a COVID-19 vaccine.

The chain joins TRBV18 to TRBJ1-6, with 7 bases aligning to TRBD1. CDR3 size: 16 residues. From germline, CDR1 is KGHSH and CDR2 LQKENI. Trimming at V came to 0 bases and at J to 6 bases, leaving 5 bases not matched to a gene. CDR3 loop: CASSPPGTAPNSPLHF. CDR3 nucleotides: TGTGCCAGCTCACCACCCGGGACAGCGCCTAATTCACCCCTCCACTTT.

CDR3 sequence (DNA): TGTGCCAGCAGAACCTTTCTGCGGAGCGGGACTAGCGGTAATGAGCAGTTCTTC. Protein product: CASRTFLRSGTSGNEQFF. The V and J genes are TRBV11-2 and TRBJ2-1; 11 bases align to TRBD2. V shed 6 bases, J shed 7 bases, and the junction held 17 bases outside the gene matches. The CDR3 runs to 18 residues. CDR1 is SGHAT, CDR2 FQNNGV, per germline.

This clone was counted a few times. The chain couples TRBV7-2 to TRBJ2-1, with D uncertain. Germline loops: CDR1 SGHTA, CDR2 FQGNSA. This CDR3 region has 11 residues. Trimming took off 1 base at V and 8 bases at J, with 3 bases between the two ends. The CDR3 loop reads CASSLVYEQFF. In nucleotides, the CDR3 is TGTGCCAGCAGCTTAGTTTATGAGCAGTTCTTC.

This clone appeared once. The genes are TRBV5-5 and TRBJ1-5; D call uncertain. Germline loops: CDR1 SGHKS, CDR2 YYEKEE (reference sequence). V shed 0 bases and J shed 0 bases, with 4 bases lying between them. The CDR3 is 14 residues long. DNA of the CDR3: TGTGCCAGCAGCTTGGAAGATAGCAATCAGCCCCAGCATTTT. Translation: CASSLEDSNQPQHF.

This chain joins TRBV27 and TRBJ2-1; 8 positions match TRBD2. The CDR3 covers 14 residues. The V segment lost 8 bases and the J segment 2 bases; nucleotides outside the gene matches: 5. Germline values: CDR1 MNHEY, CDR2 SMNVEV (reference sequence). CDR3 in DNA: TGTGCCAGCCTCAGCGGGAGACCCTACAATGAGCAGTTCTTC. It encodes CASLSGRPYNEQFF.

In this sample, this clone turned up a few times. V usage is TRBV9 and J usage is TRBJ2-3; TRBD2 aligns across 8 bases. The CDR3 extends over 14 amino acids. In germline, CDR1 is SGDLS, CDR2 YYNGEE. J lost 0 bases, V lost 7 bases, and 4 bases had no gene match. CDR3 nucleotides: TGTGCCAGCCGGGGGGGGACTAGCACAGATACGCAGTATTTT. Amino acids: CASRGGTSTDTQYF.

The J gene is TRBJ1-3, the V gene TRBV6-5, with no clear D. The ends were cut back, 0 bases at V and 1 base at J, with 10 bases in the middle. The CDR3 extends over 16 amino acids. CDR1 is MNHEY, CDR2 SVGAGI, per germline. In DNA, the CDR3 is TGTGCCAGCAGTTACTCCCGGGCGCCTTCTGGAAACACCATATATTTT. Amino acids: CASSYSRAPSGNTIYF.

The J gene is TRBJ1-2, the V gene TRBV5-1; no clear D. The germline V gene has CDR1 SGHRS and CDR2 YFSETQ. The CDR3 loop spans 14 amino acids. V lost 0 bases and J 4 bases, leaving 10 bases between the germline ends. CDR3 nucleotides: TGCGCCAGCAGCTTGGGTTCCGAATCCTATGGCTACACCTTC. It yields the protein CASSLGSESYGYTF.

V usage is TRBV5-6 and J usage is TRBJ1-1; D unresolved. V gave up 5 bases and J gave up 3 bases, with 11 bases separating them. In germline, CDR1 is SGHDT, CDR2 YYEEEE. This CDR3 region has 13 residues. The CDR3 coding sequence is TGTGCCAGCAGACCTGACCGCTACACTGAAGCTTTCTTT. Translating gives CASRPDRYTEAFF. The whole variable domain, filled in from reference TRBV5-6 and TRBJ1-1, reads DAGVTQSPTHLIKTRGQQVTLRCSPKSGHDTVSWYQQALGQGPQFIFQYYEEEERQRGNFPDRFSGHQFPNYSSELNVNALLLGDSALYLCASRPDRYTEAFFGQGTRLTVV.

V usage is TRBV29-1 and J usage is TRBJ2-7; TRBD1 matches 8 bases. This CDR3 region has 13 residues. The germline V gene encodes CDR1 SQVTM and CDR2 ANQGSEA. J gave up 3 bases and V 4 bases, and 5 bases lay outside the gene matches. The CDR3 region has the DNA TGCAGCGTTGCGGACAGGGAGCACTACGAGCAGTACTTC. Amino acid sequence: CSVADREHYEQYF.

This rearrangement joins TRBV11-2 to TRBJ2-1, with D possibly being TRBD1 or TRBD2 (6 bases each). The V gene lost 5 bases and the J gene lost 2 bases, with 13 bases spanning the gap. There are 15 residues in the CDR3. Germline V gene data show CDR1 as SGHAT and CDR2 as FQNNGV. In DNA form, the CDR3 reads TGTGCCAGCAGCCTCGGGGGCGGCGCCTACAATGAGCAGTTCTTC. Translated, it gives CASSLGGGAYNEQFF.

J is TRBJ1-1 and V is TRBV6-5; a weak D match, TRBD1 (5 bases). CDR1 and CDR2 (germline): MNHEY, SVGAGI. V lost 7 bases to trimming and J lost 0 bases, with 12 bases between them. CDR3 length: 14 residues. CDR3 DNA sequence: TGTGCCAGCACGTCGACAGCCTTGAACACTGAAGCTTTCTTT. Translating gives CASTSTALNTEAFF.

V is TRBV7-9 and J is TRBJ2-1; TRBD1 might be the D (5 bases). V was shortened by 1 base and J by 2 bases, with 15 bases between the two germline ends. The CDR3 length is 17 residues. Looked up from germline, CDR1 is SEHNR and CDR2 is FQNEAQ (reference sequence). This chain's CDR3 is CASSLGRWGWTYNEQFF. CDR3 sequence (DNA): TGTGCCAGCAGCTTAGGTCGTTGGGGCTGGACCTACAATGAGCAGTTCTTC.

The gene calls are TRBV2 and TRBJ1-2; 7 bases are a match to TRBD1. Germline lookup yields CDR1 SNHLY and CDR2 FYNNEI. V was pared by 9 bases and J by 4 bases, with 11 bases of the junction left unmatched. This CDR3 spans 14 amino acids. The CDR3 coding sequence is TGTGCCAGTTATAACAGGGGAATAATCTATGGCTACACCTTC. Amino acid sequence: CASYNRGIIYGYTF.

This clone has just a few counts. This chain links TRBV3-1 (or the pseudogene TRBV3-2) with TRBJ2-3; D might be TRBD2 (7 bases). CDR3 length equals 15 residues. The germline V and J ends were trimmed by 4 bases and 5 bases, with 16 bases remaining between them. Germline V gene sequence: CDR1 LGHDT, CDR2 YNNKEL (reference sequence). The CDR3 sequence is CASSPLGRGGDTQYF. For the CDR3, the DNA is TGTGCCAGCAGCCCCTTGGGGAGGGGGGGAGATACGCAGTATTTT.

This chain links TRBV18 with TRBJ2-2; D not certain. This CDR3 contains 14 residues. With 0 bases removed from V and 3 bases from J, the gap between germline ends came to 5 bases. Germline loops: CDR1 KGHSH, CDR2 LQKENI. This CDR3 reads CASSPPGYTGELFF. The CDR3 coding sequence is TGTGCCAGCTCACCACCAGGGTACACCGGGGAGCTGTTTTTT. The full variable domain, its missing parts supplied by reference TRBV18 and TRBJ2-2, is NAGVMQNPRHLVRRRGQEARLRCSPMKGHSHVYWYRQLPEEGLKFMVYLQKENIIDESGMPKERFSAEFPKEGPSILRIQQVVRGDSAAYFCASSPPGYTGELFFGEGSRLTVL.